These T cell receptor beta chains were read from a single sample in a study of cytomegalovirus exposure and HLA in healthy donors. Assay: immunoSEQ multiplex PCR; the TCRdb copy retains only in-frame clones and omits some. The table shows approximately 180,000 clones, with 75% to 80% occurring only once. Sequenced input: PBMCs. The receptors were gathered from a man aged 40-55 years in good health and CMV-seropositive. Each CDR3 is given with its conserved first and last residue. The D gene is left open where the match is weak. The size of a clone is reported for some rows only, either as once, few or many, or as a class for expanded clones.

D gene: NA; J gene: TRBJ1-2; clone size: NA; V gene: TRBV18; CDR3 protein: CASSSLDSNNYGYTF; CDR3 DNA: TGTGCCAGCTCATCTTTGGACTCAAATAACTATGGCTACACCTTC
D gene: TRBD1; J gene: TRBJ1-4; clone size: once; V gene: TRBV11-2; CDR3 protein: CASSLMGWDRNEKLFF; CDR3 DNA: TGTGCCAGCAGCTTAATGGGTTGGGACAGGAATGAAAAACTGTTTTTT
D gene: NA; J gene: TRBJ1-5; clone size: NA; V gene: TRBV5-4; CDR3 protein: CASSVDRDQPQHF; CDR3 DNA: TGTGCCAGCAGCGTCGACAGAGATCAGCCCCAGCATTTT
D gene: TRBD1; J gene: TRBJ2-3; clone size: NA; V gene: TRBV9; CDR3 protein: CASSAGTASTDTQYF; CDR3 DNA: TGTGCCAGCAGCGCCGGGACAGCTAGCACAGATACGCAGTATTTT
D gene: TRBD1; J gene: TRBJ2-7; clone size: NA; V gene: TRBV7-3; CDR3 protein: CASSPGQGAYEQYF; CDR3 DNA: TGTGCCAGCAGTCCGGGACAGGGAGCCTACGAGCAGTACTTC
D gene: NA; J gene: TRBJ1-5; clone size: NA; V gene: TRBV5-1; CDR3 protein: CASSLAGGGNQPQHF; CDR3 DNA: TGCGCCAGCAGCTTGGCGGGGGGTGGCAATCAGCCCCAGCATTTT
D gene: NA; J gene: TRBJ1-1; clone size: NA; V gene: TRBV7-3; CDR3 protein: CASSLREGTEAFF; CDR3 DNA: TGTGCCAGCAGCTTAAGGGAGGGAACTGAAGCTTTCTTT
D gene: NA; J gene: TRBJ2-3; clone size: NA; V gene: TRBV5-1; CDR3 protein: CASSSSHPRTDTQYF; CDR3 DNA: TGCGCCAGCAGCTCTTCACACCCCAGGACAGATACGCAGTATTTT
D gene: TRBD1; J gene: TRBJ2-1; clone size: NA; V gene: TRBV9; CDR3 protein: CASSSQGARNEQFF; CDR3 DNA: TGTGCCAGCAGCTCCCAGGGGGCGCGGAATGAGCAGTTCTTC
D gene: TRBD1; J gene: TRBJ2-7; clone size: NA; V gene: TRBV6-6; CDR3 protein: CASSYNKGAQREQYF; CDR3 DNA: TGTGCCAGCAGTTACAACAAGGGGGCGCAACGCGAGCAGTACTTC
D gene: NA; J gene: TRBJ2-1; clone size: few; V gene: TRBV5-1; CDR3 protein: CASSFPLASEQFF; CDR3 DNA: TGCGCCAGCAGCTTCCCCCTAGCTAGTGAGCAGTTCTTC
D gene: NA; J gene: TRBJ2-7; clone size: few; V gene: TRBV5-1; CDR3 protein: CASSPAGGHSYEQYF; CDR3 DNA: TGCGCCAGCAGCCCGGCCGGGGGGCACTCCTACGAGCAGTACTTC
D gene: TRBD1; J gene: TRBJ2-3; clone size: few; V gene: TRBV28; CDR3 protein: CASRDRGRGDTQYF; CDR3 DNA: TGTGCCAGCAGGGACAGGGGGCGCGGAGATACGCAGTATTTT
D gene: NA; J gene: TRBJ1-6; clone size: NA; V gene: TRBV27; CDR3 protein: CASSDRPYNSPLHF; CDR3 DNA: TGTGCCAGCAGCGACAGGCCCTATAATTCACCCCTCCACTTT
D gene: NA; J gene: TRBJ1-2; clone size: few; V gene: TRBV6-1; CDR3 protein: CASSEVSDLGYTF; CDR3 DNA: TGTGCCAGCAGTGAAGTGTCAGATCTCGGCTACACCTTC
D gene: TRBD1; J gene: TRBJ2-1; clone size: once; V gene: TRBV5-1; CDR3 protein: CASSPWDSFYNEQFF; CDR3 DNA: TGCGCCAGCAGCCCTTGGGACAGCTTCTACAATGAGCAGTTCTTC
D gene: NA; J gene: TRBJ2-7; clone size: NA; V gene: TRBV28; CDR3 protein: CASRNGAGVYEQYF; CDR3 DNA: TGTGCCAGCAGGAACGGCGCAGGGGTCTACGAGCAGTACTTC
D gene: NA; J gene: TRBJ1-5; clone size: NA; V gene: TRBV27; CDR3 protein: CASSLTGHSNQPQHF; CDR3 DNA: TGTGCCAGCAGTCTTACAGGCCATAGCAATCAGCCCCAGCATTTT
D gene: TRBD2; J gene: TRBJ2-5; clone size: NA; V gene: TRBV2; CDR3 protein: CASTELGGTSFFETQYF; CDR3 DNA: TGTGCCAGCACCGAACTCGGGGGGACTAGCTTCTTCGAGACCCAGTACTTC
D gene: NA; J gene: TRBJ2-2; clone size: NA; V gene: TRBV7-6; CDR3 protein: CASTVDPGGANTGELFF; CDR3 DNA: TGTGCCAGCACAGTAGATCCCGGCGGGGCGAACACCGGGGAGCTGTTTTTT
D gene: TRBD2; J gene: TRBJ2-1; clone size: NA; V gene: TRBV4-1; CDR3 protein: CASSRLTSGRARLMNEQFF; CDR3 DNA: TGCGCCAGCAGCCGCCTGACTAGCGGGAGGGCAAGATTAATGAATGAGCAGTTCTTC
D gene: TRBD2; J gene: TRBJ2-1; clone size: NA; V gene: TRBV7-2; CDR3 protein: CASSLARASGSKSNEQFF; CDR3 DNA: TGTGCCAGCAGCTTAGCGCGGGCTAGCGGGAGTAAGTCGAATGAGCAGTTCTTC